The next 17 T cell receptor beta chains were all read from a single sample in a study of Ad26.COV2.S vaccination and SARS-CoV-2 variants. Data came from immunoSEQ multiplex PCR; TCRdb stores just in-frame clones and leaves some out. The sample holds approximately 400,000 clones; about 90% are singletons and the top ten take about 3.9%. The specimen comprised peripheral blood, sampled after recovery from COVID-19. These receptors originate from a human donor who had recovered from COVID-19.

There are a few counts of this clone. This sequence joins TRBV15 and TRBJ2-7; 8 bases align to TRBD1. CDR3 length: 15 amino acids. The ends lost 4 bases at V and 0 bases at J; junction bases unmatched: 5. Germline-derived CDR1 and CDR2 are LNHNV and YYDKDF (reference sequence). In nucleotides, the CDR3 is TGTGCCACCAGCATAAACAGGGGGAGCTCCTACGAGCAGTACTTC. It is translated as CATSINRGSSYEQYF. The variable domain in full, with the rest retrieved from reference TRBV15 and TRBJ2-7, is DAMVIQNPRYQVTQFGKPVTLSCSQTLNHNVMYWYQQKSSQAPKLLFHYYDKDFNNEADTPDNFQSRRPNTSFCFLDIRSPGLGDTAMYLCATSINRGSSYEQYFGPGTRLTVT.

This clone occurred once. J is TRBJ2-1 and V is TRBV11-2; TRBD1 matches 11 bases. The V segment lost 7 bases and the J segment 0 bases; nucleotides outside the gene matches: 14. The CDR3 sequence is 19 residues long. The germline V gene encodes CDR1 SGHAT and CDR2 FQNNGV. CDR3 bases: TGTGCCAGCATGAGACGGGACAGGGGGGCCCTAAACTCCTACAATGAGCAGTTCTTC. It specifies CASMRRDRGALNSYNEQFF.

A remark on this clone: Other DNA sequences within the sample encode an identical CDR3. The chain uses TRBV5-1 and TRBJ2-1; the D gene is possibly TRBD2 (7 bases). The CDR3 runs 15 residues. Looked up from germline, CDR1 is SGHRS and CDR2 is YFSETQ. The V and J ends lost 0 bases and 2 bases respectively, with 9 bases between them. Here the CDR3 reads CASSLEGGPYNEQFF. CDR3 sequence (DNA): TGCGCCAGCAGCTTGGAGGGGGGGCCCTACAATGAGCAGTTCTTC.

The J gene is TRBJ1-2, the V gene TRBV3-1 (or the pseudogene TRBV3-2), with D perhaps matching TRBD1 (5 bases). The CDR3 runs 12 residues. The V and J ends lost 6 bases and 4 bases respectively, with 9 bases between them. The germline CDR1 and CDR2 sequences are LGHDT and YNNKEL (reference sequence). CDR3 sequence reads: CASRSRAYGYTF. The CDR3 coding sequence is TGTGCCAGCAGGAGCAGGGCCTATGGCTACACCTTC.

This clone appeared once. The chain combines TRBV5-1 with TRBJ2-7, with 9 positions matching TRBD1. Germline trimming cut 5 bases from V and 0 bases from J; bases unmatched to any gene: 15. The CDR3 runs 18 residues. Germline CDR1 and CDR2: SGHRS and YFSETQ. The CDR3 protein is CASRGTGGDTRSSYEQYF. DNA for the CDR3: TGCGCCAGCAGGGGAACAGGGGGCGATACCCGAAGCTCCTACGAGCAGTACTTC.

The chain uses TRBV19 and TRBJ1-2; possible D gene TRBD1, 5 bases. Germline-derived CDR1 and CDR2 are LNHDA and SQIVND (reference sequence). This CDR3 spans 12 amino acids. V was pared by 6 bases and J by 4 bases, with 9 bases between. CDR3 DNA: TGTGCCAGTAGCCTTGGGACCTATGGCTACACCTTC. Protein sequence: CASSLGTYGYTF.

This clone has just one count. This chain joins TRBV10-3 and TRBJ2-7; D not resolved. Per the germline V gene, CDR1 is ENHRY and CDR2 is SYGVKD. The CDR3 loop spans 13 amino acids. The V gene lost 0 bases and the J gene lost 3 bases, with 6 bases spanning the gap. The CDR3 region has the DNA TGTGCCATCAGTGAGTCTGGTTTCTACGAGCAGTACTTC. Translated, it gives CAISESGFYEQYF.

The J gene is TRBJ1-2, the V gene TRBV5-1; D unresolved. Germline assignment: CDR1 SGHRS and CDR2 YFSETQ. CDR3 length: 13 amino acids. Trimming took off 0 bases at V and 5 bases at J, with 8 bases between the two ends. In nucleotides, the CDR3 is TGCGCCAGCAGCTTGGAATTGTTTTATGGCTACACCTTC. As protein: CASSLELFYGYTF.

The chain recombines TRBV15 with TRBJ2-2; 10 bases align to TRBD2. The CDR3 loop spans 17 amino acids. From germline, CDR1 is LNHNV and CDR2 YYDKDF (reference sequence). J was trimmed by 6 bases and V by 7 bases; bases with no gene match: 14. CDR3 protein: CATTKIRASGGPGELFF. DNA of the CDR3: TGTGCCACCACCAAGATACGGGCTAGCGGGGGCCCCGGGGAGCTGTTTTTT.

This chain connects TRBV25-1 to TRBJ2-3; the match to TRBD1 covers 10 bases. V lost 4 bases, J lost 2 bases, and 9 bases stayed unmatched. The germline V gene encodes CDR1 MGHDK and CDR2 SYGVNS. This CDR3 is built from 17 residues. As DNA, the CDR3 is TGTGCCAGCAGTGGGGGGACAGGGGTATCACACACAGATACGCAGTATTTT. It encodes CASSGGTGVSHTDTQYF. Full variable domain (rest looked up from reference TRBV25-1 and TRBJ2-3): EADIYQTPRYLVIGTGKKITLECSQTMGHDKMYWYQQDPGMELHLIHYSYGVNSTEKGDLSSESTVSRIRTEHFPLTLESARPSHTSQYLCASSGGTGVSHTDTQYFGPGTRLTVL.

This chain connects TRBV2 to TRBJ1-5, with D unclear. Germline CDR1 SNHLY, CDR2 FYNNEI. The CDR3 sequence is 12 residues long. Deletions cut 0 bases from V and 3 bases from J, with 0 bases between. CDR3 coding DNA: TGTGCCAGCAGTGAAGCCAATCAGCCCCAGCATTTT. Translated: CASSEANQPQHF.

This clone was recorded once. This chain links TRBV20-1 with TRBJ2-7, with TRBD1 matching over 7 bases. Trimming cost V 4 bases and J 10 bases; bases outside gene matches: 4. Germline V gene sequence: CDR1 DFQATT, CDR2 SNEGSKA (reference sequence). This CDR3 is 10 amino acids long. DNA of the CDR3: TGCAGTGCTATCAGACAGGGTCAGTACTTC. Translating gives CSAIRQGQYF.

V and J are TRBV7-2 and TRBJ2-2; perhaps TRBD2 as D (6 bases). V was cut by 6 bases and J by 5 bases, with 19 bases left in between. Germline assignment: CDR1 SGHTA and CDR2 FQGNSA. The CDR3 runs 16 residues. CDR3 protein: CASSFTGTGVTGELFF. The CDR3 coding sequence is TGTGCCAGCAGTTTTACCGGGACGGGAGTAACCGGGGAGCTGTTTTTT.

The chain recombines TRBV5-1 with TRBJ2-7; the D gene is possibly TRBD1 (8 bases). V was clipped by 3 bases and J by 1 base, with 11 bases between them. Germline V lookup: CDR1 SGHRS, CDR2 YFSETQ. This CDR3 has 14 amino acids. The CDR3 region has the DNA TGCGCCAGCAGCTCACAGGGGGGGTCCTACGAGCAGTACTTC. Its protein is CASSSQGGSYEQYF.

The chain carries TRBV20-1 and TRBJ2-5, with D possibly being TRBD2 (6 bases). The CDR3 sequence is 12 residues long. Trimming left V 3 bases short and J 9 bases short, with 14 bases between. Germline values: CDR1 DFQATT, CDR2 SNEGSKA (reference sequence). The CDR3 DNA is TGCAGTGCTAGTGTCGGGGGTTTGGCCCAGTACTTC. Amino acid sequence: CSASVGGLAQYF.

In this sample, this clone turned up once. The chain joins TRBV15 to TRBJ2-7, with 7 bases lining up with TRBD1. Germline CDR1 is LNHNV and CDR2 is YYDKDF (reference sequence). V dropped 0 bases and J dropped 4; count of bases not matched to a gene: 12. This CDR3 spans 17 amino acids. Here the CDR3 reads CATSRDLGTGVVYEQYF. In nucleotides, the CDR3 is TGTGCCACCAGCAGAGATCTGGGCACAGGGGTGGTATACGAGCAGTACTTC.

To note about this clone: This same CDR3 is encoded by further DNA sequences in the sample. The V call is TRBV9, the J call TRBJ2-7; D is ambiguous. V was cut by 2 bases and J by 2 bases, with 8 bases left in between. There are 13 residues in the CDR3. CDR1 and CDR2 (germline): SGDLS, YYNGEE. The CDR3 is CASSVGTTYEQYF. CDR3 nucleotide sequence: TGTGCCAGCAGCGTGGGCACGACCTACGAGCAGTACTTC.